This record covers a single T cell receptor (beta chain). Its specificity is not known. The sample belongs to a study of PD-1 blockade in classical Hodgkin lymphoma. Study in general: Every 2 weeks, patients got 3 mg/kg intravenous nivolumab. The study's findings and limits: Patients were excluded if nivolumab began under 1 year after ASCT (the autologous transplant). The authors have not defined what causes the repertoire differences, possibly disease activity or prior therapy. Relapsed/refractory patients reportedly had lower baseline diversity than newly diagnosed patients.

Here immunoSEQ multiplex PCR was the method, and the copy in TCRdb shows in-frame clones only, minus some. The sample records 45,000 to 65,000 clones, approximately 70% being singletons. CDR1 is GTSNPN, CDR2 SVGIG, per germline (reference sequence). The ends were cut back, 0 bases at V and 6 bases at J, with 6 bases in the middle. The CDR3 contains 12 residues. Patients all relapsed after autologous stem cell transplantation, and there was variation in brentuximab vedotin exposure. The sample consisted of peripheral blood mononuclear cells (PBMCs), taken before the second cycle of nivolumab. This receptor was taken from a human donor with classical Hodgkin lymphoma. The chain uses TRBV30 and TRBJ2-1; D perhaps matches TRBD2 (5 bases). This CDR3 is CAWSVRGNEQFF. In nucleotides, the CDR3 is TGTGCCTGGAGTGTACGGGGCAATGAGCAGTTCTTC.